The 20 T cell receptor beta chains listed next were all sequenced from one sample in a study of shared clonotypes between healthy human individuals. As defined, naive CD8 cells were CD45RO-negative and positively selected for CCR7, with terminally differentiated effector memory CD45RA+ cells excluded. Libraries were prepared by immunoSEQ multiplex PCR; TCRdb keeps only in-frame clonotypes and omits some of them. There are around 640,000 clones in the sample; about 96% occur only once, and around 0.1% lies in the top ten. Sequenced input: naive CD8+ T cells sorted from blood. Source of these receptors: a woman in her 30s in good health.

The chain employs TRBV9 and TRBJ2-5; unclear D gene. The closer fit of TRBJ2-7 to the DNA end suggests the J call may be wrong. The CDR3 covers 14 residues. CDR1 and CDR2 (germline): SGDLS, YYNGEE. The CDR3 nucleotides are TGTGCCAGCAGCGAAACGGACGGAGAATACGAGCAGTACTTC. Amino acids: CASSETDGEYEQYF.

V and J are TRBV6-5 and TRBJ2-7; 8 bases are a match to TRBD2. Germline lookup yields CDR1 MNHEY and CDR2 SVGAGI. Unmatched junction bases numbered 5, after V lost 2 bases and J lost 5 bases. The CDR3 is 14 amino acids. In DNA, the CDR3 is TGTGCCAGCAGTTACCGGGAGGGCCGTGACGAGCAGTACTTC. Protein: CASSYREGRDEQYF.

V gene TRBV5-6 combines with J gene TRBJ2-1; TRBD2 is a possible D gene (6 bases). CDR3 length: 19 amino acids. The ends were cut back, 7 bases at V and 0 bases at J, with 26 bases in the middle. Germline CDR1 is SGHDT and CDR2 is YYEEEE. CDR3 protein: CASCSSDPRKISSYNEQFF. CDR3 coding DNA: TGTGCCAGCTGCTCTAGCGACCCCAGGAAAATAAGCTCCTACAATGAGCAGTTCTTC. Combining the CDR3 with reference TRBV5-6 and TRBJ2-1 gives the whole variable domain DAGVTQSPTHLIKTRGQQVTLRCSPKSGHDTVSWYQQALGQGPQFIFQYYEEEERQRGNFPDRFSGHQFPNYSSELNVNALLLGDSALYLCASCSSDPRKISSYNEQFFGPGTRLTVL.

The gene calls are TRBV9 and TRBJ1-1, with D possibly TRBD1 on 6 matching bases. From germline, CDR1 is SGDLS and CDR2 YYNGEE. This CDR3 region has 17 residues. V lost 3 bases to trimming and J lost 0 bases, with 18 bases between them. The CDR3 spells CASSEGGDGLMNTEAFF. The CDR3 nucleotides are TGTGCCAGCAGCGAGGGGGGAGACGGACTAATGAACACTGAAGCTTTCTTT. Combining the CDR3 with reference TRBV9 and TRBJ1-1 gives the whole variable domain DSGVTQTPKHLITATGQRVTLRCSPRSGDLSVYWYQQSLDQGLQFLIQYYNGEERAKGNILERFSAQQFPDLHSELNLSSLELGDSALYFCASSEGGDGLMNTEAFFGQGTRLTVV.

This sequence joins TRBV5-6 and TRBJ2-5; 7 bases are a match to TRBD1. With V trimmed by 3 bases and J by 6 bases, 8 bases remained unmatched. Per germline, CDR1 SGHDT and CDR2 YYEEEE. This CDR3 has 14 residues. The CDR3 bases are TGTGCCAGCAGCTCGAACGACAGGGCCCAGACCCAGTACTTC. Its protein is CASSSNDRAQTQYF.

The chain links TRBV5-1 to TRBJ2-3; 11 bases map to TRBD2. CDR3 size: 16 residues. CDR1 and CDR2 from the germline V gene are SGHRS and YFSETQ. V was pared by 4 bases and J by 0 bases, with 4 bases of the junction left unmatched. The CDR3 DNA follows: TGCGCCAGCAGCGGCAGACTAGCGGGGAGCACAGATACGCAGTATTTT. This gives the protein CASSGRLAGSTDTQYF.

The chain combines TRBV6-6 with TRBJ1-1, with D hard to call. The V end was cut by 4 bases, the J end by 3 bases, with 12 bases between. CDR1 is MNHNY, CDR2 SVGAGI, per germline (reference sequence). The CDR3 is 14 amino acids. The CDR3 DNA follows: TGTGCCAGCAGTTCCGTGCGTTCCCACACTGAAGCTTTCTTT. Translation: CASSSVRSHTEAFF.

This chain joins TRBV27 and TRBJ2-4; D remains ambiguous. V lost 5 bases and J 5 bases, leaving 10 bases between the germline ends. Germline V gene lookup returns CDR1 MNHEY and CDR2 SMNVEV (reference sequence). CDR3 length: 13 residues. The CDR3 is CASSLLGENIQYF. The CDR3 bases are TGTGCCAGCAGTCTTCTAGGTGAAAACATTCAGTACTTC.

The CDR3 coding sequence is TGCGCCAGCAGCATGGGACTAGCGGGTCGGAAAAACTCCTACAATGAGCAGTTCTTC. Amino acids: CASSMGLAGRKNSYNEQFF. The chain couples TRBV5-1 to TRBJ2-1, with 12 bases identical to TRBD2. V was pared by 4 bases and J by 0 bases, with 11 bases of the junction left unmatched. Germline V CDR1 and CDR2: SGHRS, YFSETQ. The length of the CDR3 is 19 residues. Full variable domain (missing parts from reference TRBV5-1 and TRBJ2-1): KAGVTQTPRYLIKTRGQQVTLSCSPISGHRSVSWYQQTPGQGLQFLFEYFSETQRNKGNFPGRFSGRQFSNSRSEMNVSTLELGDSALYLCASSMGLAGRKNSYNEQFFGPGTRLTVL.

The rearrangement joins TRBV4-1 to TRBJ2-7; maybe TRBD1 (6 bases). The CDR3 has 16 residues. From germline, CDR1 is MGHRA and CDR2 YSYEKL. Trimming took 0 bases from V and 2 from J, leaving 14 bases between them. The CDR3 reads CASSQDQGLLTYEQYF. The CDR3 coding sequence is TGCGCCAGCAGCCAAGATCAGGGGCTACTAACCTACGAGCAGTACTTC.

The CDR3 reads CASSLDLGGNEQFF. The CDR3 coding sequence is TGCGCCAGCAGCTTGGATCTCGGGGGGAATGAGCAGTTCTTC. The genes are TRBV5-1 and TRBJ2-1; 7 bases match TRBD2. Germline-derived CDR1 and CDR2 are SGHRS and YFSETQ. This CDR3 has 14 residues. J gave up 7 bases and V 0 bases, and 4 bases lay outside the gene matches.

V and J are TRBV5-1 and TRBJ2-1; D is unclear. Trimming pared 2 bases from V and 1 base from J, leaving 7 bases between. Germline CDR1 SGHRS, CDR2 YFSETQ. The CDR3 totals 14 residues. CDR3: CASSFELSYNEQFF. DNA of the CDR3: TGCGCCAGCAGCTTTGAGTTGTCCTACAATGAGCAGTTCTTC.

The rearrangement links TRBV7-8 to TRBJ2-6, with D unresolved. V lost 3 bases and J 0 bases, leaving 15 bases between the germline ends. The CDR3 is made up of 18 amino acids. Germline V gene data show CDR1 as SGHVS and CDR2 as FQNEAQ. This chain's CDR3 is CASSLTKGLSSGANVLTF. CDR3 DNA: TGTGCCAGCAGCTTGACGAAGGGTTTGAGCTCTGGGGCCAACGTCCTGACTTTC.

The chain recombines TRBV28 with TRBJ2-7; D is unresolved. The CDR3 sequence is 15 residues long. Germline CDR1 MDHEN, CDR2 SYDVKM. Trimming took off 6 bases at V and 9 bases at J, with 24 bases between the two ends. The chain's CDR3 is CASRDRRAPSFWQYF. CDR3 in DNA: TGTGCCAGCAGAGATCGCCGGGCCCCTTCCTTCTGGCAGTACTTC.

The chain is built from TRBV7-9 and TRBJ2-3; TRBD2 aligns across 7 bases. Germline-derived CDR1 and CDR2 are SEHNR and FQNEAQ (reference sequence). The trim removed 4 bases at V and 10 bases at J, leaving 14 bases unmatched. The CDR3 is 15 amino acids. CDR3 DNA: TGTGCCAGCAGCTCATCCACCGATGGGGGACTATCGCAGTATTTT. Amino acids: CASSSSTDGGLSQYF.

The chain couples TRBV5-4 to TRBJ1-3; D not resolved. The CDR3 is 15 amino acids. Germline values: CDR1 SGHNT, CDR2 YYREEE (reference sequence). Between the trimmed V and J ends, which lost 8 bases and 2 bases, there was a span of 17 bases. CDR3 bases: TGTGCCAGTCAGGCCTCCCGCTCCACTGGAAACACCATATATTTT. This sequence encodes CASQASRSTGNTIYF. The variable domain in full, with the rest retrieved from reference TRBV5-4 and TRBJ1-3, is ETGVTQSPTHLIKTRGQQVTLRCSSQSGHNTVSWYQQALGQGPQFIFQYYREEENGRGNFPPRFSGLQFPNYSSELNVNALELDDSALYLCASQASRSTGNTIYFGEGSWLTVV.

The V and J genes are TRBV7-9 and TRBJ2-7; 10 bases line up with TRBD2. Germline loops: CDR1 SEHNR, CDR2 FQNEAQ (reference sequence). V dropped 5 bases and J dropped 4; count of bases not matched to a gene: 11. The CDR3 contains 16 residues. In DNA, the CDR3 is TGTGCCAGCAGCCCCGTAGCGGGAGGAGGTCAATACGAGCAGTACTTC. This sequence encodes CASSPVAGGGQYEQYF.

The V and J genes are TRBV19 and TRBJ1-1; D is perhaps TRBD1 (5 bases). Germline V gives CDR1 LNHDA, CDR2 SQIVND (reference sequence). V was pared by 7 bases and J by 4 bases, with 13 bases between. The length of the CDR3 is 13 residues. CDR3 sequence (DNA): TGTGCCAGTATAGGGGCGACGGGCACTGAAGCTTTCTTT. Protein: CASIGATGTEAFF.

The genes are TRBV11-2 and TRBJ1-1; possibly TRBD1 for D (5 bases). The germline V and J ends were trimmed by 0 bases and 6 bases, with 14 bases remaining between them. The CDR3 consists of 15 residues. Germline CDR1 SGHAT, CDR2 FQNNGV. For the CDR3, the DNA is TGTGCCAGCAGCTTAGAGTATAGGGGTGGGTCTGAAGCTTTCTTT. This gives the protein CASSLEYRGGSEAFF.

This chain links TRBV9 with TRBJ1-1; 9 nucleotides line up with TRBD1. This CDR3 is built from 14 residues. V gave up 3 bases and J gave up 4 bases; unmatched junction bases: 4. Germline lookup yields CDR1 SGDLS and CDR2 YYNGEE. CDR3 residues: CASSGDRDPTEAFF. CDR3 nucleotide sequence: TGTGCCAGCAGCGGGGACAGGGATCCCACTGAAGCTTTCTTT.